Sequencing of this T cell receptor beta chain was carried out in a study of blood T cell repertoires in COVID-19. As for the study in general: The analysed material was cDNA or gDNA that came from T cells, B-cell-depleted T cells, or PBMCs.

Source study methods: Estimates of nucleated cell counts were drawn from the amplification of reference gene primers. TCRdb's table, derived via immunoSEQ multiplex PCR, lists solely in-frame clones and lacks some. The DNA was the basis for D and trimming; V, J and clone size are from that table. The table records about 380,000 clones, 85% of them present only once. There are 15 residues in the CDR3. Trimming took 3 bases from V and 3 from J; bases not matched to a gene: 8. CDR1 and CDR2 (germline): MDHEN, SYDVKM. The table lists this clone with a count of one. The sample taken for sequencing was peripheral blood. The clonotype was recovered from a woman between 18 and 29 years old with acute or convalescent COVID-19. This chain connects TRBV28 to TRBJ2-7; 7 positions match TRBD1. The CDR3 DNA reads TGTGCCAGCAGTTTCCCCGACAGGGCAGACTACGAGCAGTACTTC. As protein: CASSFPDRADYEQYF.